These 4 T cell receptor beta chains share one sample of origin, sequenced in a study of vaccination and CD4 T cells after COVID-19. No cognate antigen is known for these TCRs. Sample treatment: roughly 10-day PBMC culture with coronavirus spike peptide pools or control peptides (ViraFEST assay). The Oncomine TCR Beta short-read assay generated sequence data from the DNA of cultured CD4+ T cells. TCRdb analysed the PCR reads with MiXCR anew, one entry per CDR3 protein. This table has about 13,000 distinct CDR3 sequences, under 55% appearing once. This material consisted of CD4+ T cells from blood, cultured in vitro, taken before SARS-CoV-2 vaccination. These receptors all come from a human donor who had recovered from COVID-19.

The chain recombines TRBV6-1 with TRBJ2-7; 11 nucleotides match TRBD1. CDR1 is MNHNS, CDR2 SASEGT, per germline. The CDR3 is made up of 16 amino acids. V lost 6 bases, J lost 2 bases, and 9 bases stayed unmatched. The CDR3 loop is CASSRPGTGGTYEQYF. CDR3 DNA: TGTGCCAGCAGCCGCCCCGGGACAGGGGGGACCTACGAGCAGTACTTC.

This clonotype has more than one count but fewer than ten. This chain uses TRBV7-2 with TRBJ2-2, with D tentatively TRBD1 or TRBD2 (5 bases each). Germline-derived CDR1 and CDR2 are SGHTA and FQGNSA. V was trimmed by 4 bases and J by 6 bases, leaving 15 bases between them. The CDR3 has 15 residues. The CDR3 is CASSWGLSGSGELFF. Here the CDR3 DNA reads TGTGCCAGCAGCTGGGGGTTAAGTGGCTCCGGGGAGCTGTTTTTT.

This clonotype was counted only a few times. The rearrangement links TRBV15 to TRBJ1-1, with no clear D. The ends were cut back, 2 bases at V and 7 bases at J, with 11 bases in the middle. This CDR3 comprises 13 residues. The germline gives CDR1 LNHNV, CDR2 YYDKDF (reference sequence). The CDR3 coding sequence is TGTGCCACCAGCAGAATTGTTGACGGTGAAGCTTTCTTT. Its translation is CATSRIVDGEAFF.

The chain is built from TRBV28 and TRBJ1-1; 7 nucleotides line up with TRBD1. The CDR3 sequence is 12 residues long. Germline V gene data show CDR1 as MDHEN and CDR2 as SYDVKM. V lost 6 bases to trimming and J lost 7 bases; unmatched junction nucleotides: 5. The CDR3 reads CASSKQGIEAFF. CDR3 nucleotides: TGTGCCAGCAGCAAACAGGGGATTGAAGCTTTCTTT.